The T cell receptor beta chain under discussion was sequenced for a study of cytomegalovirus exposure and HLA in healthy donors. The V and J ends lost 0 bases and 0 bases respectively, with 15 bases between them. The CDR3 has 17 residues. Germline values: CDR1 SGHRS, CDR2 YFSETQ. The PCR ran on 60 Vbeta and 13 Jbeta primers. Clones were read by immunoSEQ multiplex PCR, and TCRdb kept only the in-frame ones, dropping some. Of more than 95,000 clones in the sample, roughly three quarters were seen once. As for this clone: No antigen is known for it.

Overall study results and limits: Highly shared sequence variants in one cluster were likely a sequencing artifact. Reportedly, TCR beta sequences accurately predicted HLA-A and HLA-B alleles in most subjects. TCR beta V- and J-gene trimming, according to a later analysis, was linked to a missense DCLRE1C variant.

The TCR comes from a woman aged 18-35 years in good health and CMV-seropositive. Sequenced input: PBMCs. This chain links TRBV5-1 with TRBJ1-2; perhaps TRBD1 as D (5 bases). The CDR3: CASSLDGGANTNYGYTF. In nucleotides, the CDR3 is TGCGCCAGCAGCTTGGATGGTGGGGCGAATACTAACTATGGCTACACCTTC.